The rows below give T cell receptor beta chains drawn from one sample of a study of blood T cell repertoires in COVID-19. TCRdb's table, derived via immunoSEQ multiplex PCR, lists solely in-frame clones and lacks some. The sample has almost 250,000 clones, 86% seen once. Input material: peripheral blood. The receptors derive from a woman at least 80 years old with COVID-19, enrolled during active disease. The CDR3 runs from the conserved cysteine through the conserved F or W. D genes are given only for firm matches. Part of the rows lack a size; the others show once, few, many or a class for expanded clones.

TRBV25-1	TRBJ1-5	-	-	CASSEAGRHQPQHF	TGTGCCAGCAGTGAGGCAGGGCGCCATCAGCCCCAGCATTTT
TRBV9	TRBJ1-6	-	-	CASSPKAGWGSPLHF	TGTGCCAGCAGCCCCAAGGCAGGGTGGGGATCACCCCTCCACTTT
TRBV27	TRBJ1-2	-	TRBD1	CASSLGQGDGYTF	TGTGCCAGCAGTCTGGGACAGGGGGATGGCTACACCTTC
TRBV5-4	TRBJ1-1	-	-	CASNAKTSTEAFF	TGTGCCAGCAACGCAAAGACAAGCACTGAAGCTTTCTTT
TRBV11-2	TRBJ1-6	once	-	CASSFRGEKNSPLHF	TGTGCCAGCAGCTTCAGGGGAGAGAAGAATTCACCCCTCCACTTT
TRBV29-1	TRBJ2-2	-	TRBD1	CSVVPGTGGADHRGAVF	TGCAGCGTTGTTCCAGGGACAGGGGGCGCTGATCACCGGGGAGCTGTTTTT
TRBV2	TRBJ1-6	-	-	CASRDSLSPLHF	TGTGCCAGCAGGGACAGCCTTTCGCCCCTCCACTTT
TRBV11-2	TRBJ1-4	-	-	CASSLSRAATELFF	TGTGCCAGCAGCTTATCCAGGGCGGCTACGGAACTGTTTTTT
TRBV23-1	TRBJ1-3	-	-	CASSPGVSGNTIYF	TGCGCCAGCAGTCCGGGGGTTAGTGGAAACACCATATATTTT
TRBV9	TRBJ1-2	-	-	CASSGQFYGYTF	TGTGCCAGCAGCGGACAGTTCTATGGCTACACCTTC
TRBV3-1/TRBV3-2	TRBJ1-2	-	-	CASGQFPTEANYGYTF	TGTGCCAGCGGCCAATTCCCGACAGAAGCTAACTATGGCTACACCTTC
TRBV2	TRBJ2-2	-	TRBD2	CASSQSQSGGRELFF	TGTGCCAGCAGTCAGTCTCAAAGCGGGGGTAGGGAGCTGTTTTTT
TRBV10-3	TRBJ1-1	-	TRBD1	CAIRPGTGNTEAFF	TGTGCCATCAGACCCGGGACAGGGAACACTGAAGCTTTCTTT
TRBV30	TRBJ1-3	-	-	CALEAGNTIYF	TGTGCCTTAGAAGCTGGAAACACCATATATTTT
TRBV24-1	TRBJ1-4	-	TRBD1	CATSSGQGFATNEKLFF	TGTGCCACCAGTTCTGGACAGGGTTTTGCAACTAATGAAAAACTGTTTTTT
TRBV6-1	TRBJ2-2	-	-	CASSEGRAGELFF	TGTGCCAGCAGTGAAGGTCGGGCCGGGGAGCTGTTTTTT
TRBV7-9	TRBJ1-4	-	TRBD1	CASSPPDRGYEKLFF	TGTGCCAGCAGCCCTCCGGACAGGGGATATGAAAAACTGTTTTTT
TRBV15	TRBJ1-4	-	TRBD1	CATSRVGTATNEKLFF	TGTGCCACCAGCAGAGTTGGGACAGCAACTAATGAAAAACTGTTTTTT
TRBV10-3	TRBJ2-7	-	TRBD1	CANGQGKGEQYF	TGTGCCAATGGACAGGGAAAAGGCGAGCAGTACTTC
TRBV21-1	TRBJ2-1	-	-	CASSIREGSYNEQFF	TGTGCCAGCAGCATCAGGGAGGGGTCCTACAATGAGCAGTTCTTC
TRBV6-2/TRBV6-3	TRBJ1-1	-	-	CASSYVGSGTEAFF	TGTGCCAGCAGTTACGTAGGAAGCGGAACTGAAGCTTTCTTT
TRBV30	TRBJ1-6	once	-	CAWILPGGIPQSPLHF	TGTGCCTGGATTTTACCGGGCGGGATTCCCCAATCACCCCTCCACTTT
TRBV7-9	TRBJ1-2	-	-	CASSFGQQDGYTF	TGTGCCAGCAGCTTCGGACAGCAGGATGGCTACACCTTC
TRBV18	TRBJ1-1	-	-	CASSPQGNTEAFF	TGTGCCAGCTCACCTCAGGGGAACACTGAAGCTTTCTTT
TRBV7-9	TRBJ1-2	-	TRBD1	CASSFVGQGAGGYTF	TGTGCCAGCAGCTTCGTGGGACAGGGGGCTGGGGGCTACACCTTC
TRBV5-4	TRBJ1-2	-	TRBD1	CASSLQGAVDNYGYTF	TGTGCCAGCAGCTTGCAGGGGGCTGTCGATAACTATGGCTACACCTTC
TRBV7-2	TRBJ2-3	-	TRBD2	CASSLVRASGGDTQYF	TGTGCCAGCAGCTTAGTCAGGGCTAGCGGGGGGGATACGCAGTATTTT
TRBV6-1	TRBJ1-1	-	-	CASSEVGGNTEAFF	TGTGCCAGCAGTGAAGTGGGGGGGAACACTGAAGCTTTCTTT
TRBV3-1/TRBV3-2	TRBJ2-5	-	-	CASSVRQETQYF	TGTGCCAGCAGCGTGCGACAAGAGACCCAGTACTTC
TRBV10-3	TRBJ1-5	-	-	CAISEGAGNQPQHF	TGTGCCATCAGTGAGGGGGCAGGAAATCAGCCCCAGCATTTT
TRBV6-4	TRBJ1-1	-	-	CASREGGLRNTEAFF	TGTGCCAGCAGGGAGGGAGGGCTTCGGAACACTGAAGCTTTCTTT
TRBV30	TRBJ2-5	-	-	CAWSGTAWETQYF	TGTGCCTGGAGTGGGACAGCCTGGGAGACCCAGTACTTC
TRBV30	TRBJ1-3	-	-	CAWSVSGVGGNTIYF	TGTGCCTGGAGTGTATCGGGGGTCGGTGGAAACACCATATATTTT
TRBV5-8	TRBJ1-3	-	-	CASSPYLSSGNTIYF	TGTGCCAGCAGCCCCTACCTGAGCTCTGGAAACACCATATATTTT
TRBV6-1	TRBJ1-1	-	-	CASRLQGNTEAFF	TGTGCCAGCAGACTTCAGGGGAACACTGAAGCTTTCTTT
TRBV15	TRBJ1-2	few	TRBD1	CATSRDTTGQRNYGYTF	TGTGCCACCAGCAGAGACACGACAGGGCAAAGGAACTATGGCTACACCTTC
TRBV7-3	TRBJ1-1	-	-	CASSPQGNTEAFF	TGTGCCAGCAGCCCACAGGGGAACACTGAAGCTTTCTTT
TRBV20-1	TRBJ2-7	-	-	CSASPYSKPPYEQYF	TGCAGTGCTAGTCCCTACTCCAAACCGCCCTACGAGCAGTACTTC
TRBV5-1	TRBJ2-2	-	-	CASIQGKLNANTGELFF	TGCGCCAGCATTCAGGGAAAACTTAACGCGAACACCGGGGAGCTGTTTTTT
TRBV7-2	TRBJ1-2	-	-	CASSPQGSVGGYTF	TGTGCCAGCAGCCCCCAGGGGAGCGTAGGGGGCTACACCTTC
TRBV28	TRBJ2-2	-	TRBD1	CAAGGTGGFGELFF	TGTGCCGCAGGTGGGACAGGGGGCTTTGGGGAGCTGTTTTTT
TRBV20-1	TRBJ1-5	-	-	CSAGGGSGVGSNQPQHF	TGCAGTGCTGGTGGCGGGTCGGGGGTCGGTAGCAATCAGCCCCAGCATTTT
TRBV7-9	TRBJ2-1	-	-	CASSFWGPENNEQFF	TGTGCCAGCAGCTTTTGGGGGCCTGAGAACAATGAGCAGTTCTTC
TRBV5-5	TRBJ1-1	-	-	CASSFTGSSPEAFF	TGTGCCAGCAGTTTTACAGGGTCATCACCTGAAGCTTTCTTT
TRBV11-2	TRBJ1-2	once	TRBD1	CASSASPRTGDGYTF	TGTGCCAGCAGCGCCAGCCCGAGGACAGGGGATGGCTACACCTTC
TRBV7-2	TRBJ2-3	-	TRBD1	CASSLAGQGATDTQYF	TGTGCCAGCAGCTTAGCCGGACAGGGGGCAACAGATACGCAGTATTTT
TRBV6-2/TRBV6-3	TRBJ2-7	-	-	CASSYPRTQNSYEQYF	TGTGCCAGCAGTTACCCCAGGACACAAAACTCCTACGAGCAGTACTTC
TRBV5-1	TRBJ2-3	-	TRBD2	CASSPIAGVDTQYF	TGCGCCAGCAGCCCTATAGCGGGGGTAGATACGCAGTATTTT
TRBV11-2	TRBJ1-4	-	TRBD1	CASSFSGQGLFF	TGTGCCAGCAGCTTCAGCGGACAGGGACTGTTTTTT
TRBV19	TRBJ2-3	-	-	CASSIESSVAQYF	TGTGCCAGTAGTATAGAGTCAAGCGTGGCGCAGTATTTT